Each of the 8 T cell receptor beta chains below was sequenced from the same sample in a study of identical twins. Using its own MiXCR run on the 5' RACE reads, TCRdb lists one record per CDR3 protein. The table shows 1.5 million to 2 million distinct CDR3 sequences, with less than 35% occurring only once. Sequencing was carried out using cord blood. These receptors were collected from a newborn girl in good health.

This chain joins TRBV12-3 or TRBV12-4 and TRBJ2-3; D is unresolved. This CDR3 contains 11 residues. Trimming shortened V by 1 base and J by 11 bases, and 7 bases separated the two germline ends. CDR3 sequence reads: CASSLVDVQYF. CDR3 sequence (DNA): TGTGCCAGCAGTTTAGTAGATGTGCAGTATTTT.

CDR3 in amino acids: CASSPLAGGGETQYF. As DNA, the CDR3 is TGTGCCAGCAGCCCCCTAGCGGGAGGGGGGGAGACCCAGTACTTC. The chain uses TRBV9 and TRBJ2-7; 12 bases map to TRBD2. The last part of the DNA fits TRBJ2-5 better; the J call may be wrong. The CDR3 extends over 15 amino acids. CDR1 is SGDLS and CDR2 is YYNGEE in the germline V gene.

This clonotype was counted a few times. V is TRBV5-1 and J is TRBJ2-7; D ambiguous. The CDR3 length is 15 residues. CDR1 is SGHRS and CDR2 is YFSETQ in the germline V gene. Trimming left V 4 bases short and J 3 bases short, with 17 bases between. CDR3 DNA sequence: TGCGCCAGCAGCCTCGAGGCGTCTGAAAACTACGAGCAGTACTTC. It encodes CASSLEASENYEQYF.

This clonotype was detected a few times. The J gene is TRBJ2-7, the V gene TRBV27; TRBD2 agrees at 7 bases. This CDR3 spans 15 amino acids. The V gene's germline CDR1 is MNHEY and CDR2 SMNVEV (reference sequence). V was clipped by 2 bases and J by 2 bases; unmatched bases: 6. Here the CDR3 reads CASSLKAGSTYEQYF. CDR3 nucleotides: TGTGCCAGCAGTTTAAAAGCGGGGTCCACCTACGAGCAGTACTTC.

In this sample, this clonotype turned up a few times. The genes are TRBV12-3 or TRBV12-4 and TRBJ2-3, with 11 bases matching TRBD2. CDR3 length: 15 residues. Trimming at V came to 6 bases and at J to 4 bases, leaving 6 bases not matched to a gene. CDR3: CASRIAGGPADTQYF. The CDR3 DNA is TGTGCCAGCAGGATAGCGGGAGGGCCGGCAGATACGCAGTATTTT.

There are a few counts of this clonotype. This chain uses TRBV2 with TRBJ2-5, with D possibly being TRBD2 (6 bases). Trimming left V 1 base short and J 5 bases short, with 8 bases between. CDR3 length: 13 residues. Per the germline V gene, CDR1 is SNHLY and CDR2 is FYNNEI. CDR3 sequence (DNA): TGTGCCAGCAGTGAAGGCGGGGATGAGACCCAGTACTTC. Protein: CASSEGGDETQYF.

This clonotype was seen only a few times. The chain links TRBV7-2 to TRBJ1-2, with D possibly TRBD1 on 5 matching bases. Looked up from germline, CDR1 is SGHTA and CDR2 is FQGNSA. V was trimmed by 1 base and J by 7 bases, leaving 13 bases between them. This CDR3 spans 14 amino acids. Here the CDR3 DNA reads TGTGCCAGCAGCTTAGGAAGGGGACTGGGTGGCTACACCTTC. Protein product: CASSLGRGLGGYTF.

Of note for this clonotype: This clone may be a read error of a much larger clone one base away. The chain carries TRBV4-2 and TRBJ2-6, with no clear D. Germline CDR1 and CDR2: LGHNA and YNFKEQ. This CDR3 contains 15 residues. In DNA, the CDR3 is TGTACCAGCAGCCAAGATACCTCTGGGGCCAACGTCCTGACTTTC. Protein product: CTSSQDTSGANVLTF.